The rows below give T cell receptor beta chains drawn from one sample of a study of shared clonotypes between healthy human individuals. The data were produced by immunoSEQ multiplex PCR, yet TCRdb's version contains in-frame clones alone and is incomplete. The sample comprises about 1 million clones, about 70% of which are singletons, and about 1.5% rests with the top ten. Sequencing used memory CD4+ T cells sorted from blood. The receptors were gathered from a man aged 18 to 29 in good health. Both conserved end residues are part of each CDR3. A D gene is named only where the DNA matches it firmly. The size of a clone is reported for some rows only, either as once, few or many, or as a class for expanded clones.

TRBV11-2	.	TRBD1	TRBJ1-1	CASSSQGATEAFF	TGTGCCAGCAGCTCACAGGGGGCGACTGAAGCTTTCTTT
TRBV27	once	.	TRBJ2-7	CASSWAALPTYEQYF	TGTGCCAGCAGTTGGGCCGCACTCCCCACCTACGAGCAGTACTTC
TRBV2	.	TRBD2	TRBJ2-3	CASRPRTGSGRGDTQYF	TGTGCCAGCCGTCCCAGGACAGGTAGCGGGAGAGGAGATACGCAGTATTTT
TRBV28	.	.	TRBJ1-1	CAGMGSMNTEAFF	TGTGCCGGCATGGGGTCCATGAACACTGAAGCTTTCTTT
TRBV7-9	.	TRBD2	TRBJ2-5	CASSRAGGKETQYF	TGTGCCAGCAGCCGAGCGGGGGGGAAAGAGACCCAGTACTTC
TRBV19	.	TRBD1	TRBJ1-4	CASSIPGTVNEKLFF	TGTGCCAGTAGTATTCCTGGGACAGTTAATGAAAAACTGTTTTTT
TRBV5-4	.	.	TRBJ2-2	CASSTTGTMNTGELFF	TGTGCCAGCAGCACAACCGGGACAATGAACACCGGGGAGCTGTTTTTT
TRBV6-6	.	TRBD2	TRBJ2-3	CASSYGSAGVGTQYF	TGTGCCAGCAGTTACGGGTCAGCGGGGGTGGGGACGCAGTATTTT
TRBV5-1	once	TRBD1	TRBJ2-1	CASRGDRGTFDEQFF	TGCGCCAGCAGGGGGGACAGGGGAACGTTTGATGAGCAGTTCTTC
TRBV18	.	.	TRBJ1-3	CASSPGSGNTIYF	TGTGCCAGCTCACCAGGCTCTGGAAACACCATATATTTT
TRBV5-1	.	.	TRBJ2-3	CAAGVLGDDTQYF	TGCGCCGCCGGGGTTTTAGGGGACGATACGCAGTATTTT
TRBV19	.	.	TRBJ1-1	CASSIGGQTMTEAFF	TGTGCCAGTAGTATAGGCGGACAGACAATGACTGAAGCTTTCTTT
TRBV9	.	.	TRBJ2-2	CASSVSSGTGELFF	TGTGCCAGCAGCGTTTCCTCCGGAACCGGGGAGCTGTTTTTT
TRBV21-1	.	.	TRBJ2-4	CASSFENIQYF	TGTGCCAGCAGCTTTGAAAACATTCAGTACTTC
TRBV6-5	.	.	TRBJ1-1	CASRRTLHTEAFF	TGTGCCAGCAGGCGGACCCTTCACACTGAAGCTTTCTTT
TRBV15	.	.	TRBJ1-4	CATSRDLPGGNEKLFF	TGTGCCACCAGCAGAGATCTCCCCGGAGGGAACGAAAAACTGTTTTTT
TRBV28	.	.	TRBJ2-7	CASSLVQEQYF	TGTGCCAGCAGTTTAGTCCAAGAGCAGTACTTC
TRBV7-2	.	.	TRBJ2-2	CASSLRLANTGELFF	TGTGCCAGCAGCTTAAGACTAGCGAACACCGGGGAGCTGTTTTTT
TRBV5-1	once	.	TRBJ2-2	CASSPIGTGELFF	TGCGCCAGCAGCCCCATTGGGACCGGGGAGCTGTTTTTT
TRBV18	.	TRBD1	TRBJ1-2	CASSPGTGYGYTF	TGTGCCAGCTCACCGGGGACAGGCTATGGCTACACCTTC
TRBV30	.	TRBD1	TRBJ2-5	CAWSPSTGGRETQYF	TGTGCCTGGAGTCCTTCAACAGGGGGCAGGGAGACCCAGTACTTC
TRBV4-1	.	.	TRBJ2-6	CASSQERVTGHSGANVLTF	TGCGCCAGCAGCCAAGAAAGGGTCACAGGACACTCTGGGGCCAACGTCCTGACTTTC
TRBV18	.	.	TRBJ1-4	CASSPGNREKLFF	TGTGCCAGCTCACCAGGGAACAGGGAAAAACTGTTTTTT
TRBV16	.	.	TRBJ1-2	CASSQSQGTGGYTF	TGTGCCAGCAGCCAATCACAGGGAACAGGCGGCTACACCTTC
TRBV6-1	.	.	TRBJ1-2	CASSYRDYGYTF	TGTGCCAGCAGCTACAGGGACTATGGCTACACCTTC
TRBV12-5	.	.	TRBJ1-5	CASGWADYSNQPQHF	TGTGCTAGTGGTTGGGCAGACTATAGCAATCAGCCCCAGCATTTT
TRBV6-6	.	.	TRBJ1-2	CASQGEEGYTF	TGTGCCAGCCAGGGTGAAGAAGGCTACACCTTC
TRBV10-1	few	.	TRBJ2-3	CASSEVGGRLRTDTQYF	TGCGCCAGCAGTGAGGTGGGGGGCAGGTTGCGCACAGATACGCAGTATTTT
TRBV18	.	.	TRBJ1-3	CASSTDGNTIYF	TGTGCCAGCTCCACGGACGGAAACACCATATATTTT
TRBV6-5	.	.	TRBJ2-7	CASSYGSTYEQYF	TGTGCCAGCAGTTACGGCAGTACCTACGAGCAGTACTTC
TRBV28	few	.	TRBJ1-5	CASIDTRGQPQHF	TGTGCCAGCATCGATACCCGGGGGCAGCCCCAGCATTTT
TRBV7-8	few	TRBD1	TRBJ1-5	CASSLGQGQNQPQHF	TGTGCCAGCAGCCTGGGACAGGGGCAGAATCAGCCCCAGCATTTT
TRBV7-7	.	.	TRBJ2-1	CASSLDSGTEQFF	TGTGCTAGCAGCTTAGACTCGGGGACGGAGCAGTTCTTC
TRBV27	.	.	TRBJ2-7	CASSLGGQPFYEQYF	TGTGCCAGCAGTTTAGGAGGACAGCCCTTCTACGAGCAGTACTTC
TRBV6-1	once	TRBD1	TRBJ1-2	CASSGNTGVGYTF	TGTGCCAGCAGTGGGAATACAGGGGTCGGCTACACCTTC
TRBV29-1	.	TRBD1	TRBJ2-4	CSVVSGGNIQYF	TGCAGCGTTGTCTCAGGGGGAAACATTCAGTACTTC
TRBV30	.	TRBD1	TRBJ2-4	CAWSVIPGTGGYGAKNIQYF	TGTGCCTGGAGTGTGATCCCCGGGACAGGGGGCTACGGGGCCAAAAACATTCAGTACTTC
TRBV7-3	.	.	TRBJ2-1	CASSLDSSYNEQFF	TGTGCCAGCAGCTTGGACAGCTCCTACAATGAGCAGTTCTTC
TRBV30	many	.	TRBJ1-5	CAWSTKVGRSNQPQHF	TGTGCCTGGAGTACGAAGGTGGGCCGGTCCAATCAGCCCCAGCATTTT
TRBV11-2	.	TRBD1	TRBJ1-1	CASSSPGTGSPEAFF	TGTGCCAGCAGCTCGCCCGGGACAGGGAGTCCCGAAGCTTTCTTT
TRBV6-1	.	TRBD1	TRBJ1-2	CASRALVTGRYGYTF	TGTGCCAGCAGGGCCCTCGTGACAGGGCGCTATGGCTACACCTTC
TRBV11-2	.	TRBD1	TRBJ2-7	CASSHGTDYEQYF	TGTGCCAGCAGTCATGGGACAGACTACGAGCAGTACTTC
TRBV28	.	.	TRBJ1-2	CASSQIGVNYGYTF	TGTGCCAGCAGTCAAATAGGGGTGAACTATGGCTACACCTTC
TRBV28	.	.	TRBJ1-4	CASSELSLTATNEKLFF	TGTGCCAGCAGTGAACTAAGTTTGACGGCAACTAATGAAAAACTGTTTTTT
TRBV4-3	.	TRBD2	TRBJ2-2	CASSQGIPPGLAGGGTGELFF	TGCGCCAGCAGCCAGGGCATACCTCCGGGACTAGCGGGAGGCGGCACCGGGGAGCTGTTTTTT
TRBV27	.	TRBD1	TRBJ1-5	CASRAGQVNQPQHF	TGTGCCAGCAGGGCGGGACAGGTCAATCAGCCCCAGCATTTT
TRBV5-1	.	.	TRBJ2-2	CASSTGSVRAGELFF	TGCGCCAGCAGCACAGGGAGCGTAAGAGCCGGGGAGCTGTTTTTT
TRBV5-1	many	TRBD1	TRBJ1-4	CASSLFGTGDEKLFF	TGCGCCAGCAGCTTGTTTGGGACAGGGGATGAAAAACTGTTTTTT
TRBV18	.	.	TRBJ2-1	CASSPGYGDYNEQFF	TGTGCCAGCTCACCAGGATATGGAGACTACAATGAGCAGTTCTTC
TRBV7-2	.	.	TRBJ2-7	CASSLGSGLSYEQYF	TGTGCCAGCAGCTTAGGGAGCGGGCTCTCCTACGAGCAGTACTTC
TRBV4-3	.	.	TRBJ2-6	CASSLGGSGANVLTF	TGCGCCAGCAGCCTCGGGGGCTCTGGGGCCAACGTCCTGACTTTC
TRBV11-2	few	TRBD2	TRBJ2-5	CASSLVGLAGDETQYF	TGTGCCAGCAGCTTAGTCGGACTAGCGGGAGATGAGACCCAGTACTTC
TRBV29-1	once	.	TRBJ1-1	CSVETQGGTEAFF	TGCAGCGTTGAAACCCAGGGAGGCACTGAAGCTTTCTTT
TRBV11-2	once	.	TRBJ2-2	CASSFSLRTSNTGELFF	TGTGCCAGCAGCTTTTCTCTGCGTACTTCTAACACCGGGGAGCTGTTTTTT
TRBV30	.	TRBD1	TRBJ1-3	CAWSRTGSGNTIYF	TGTGCCTGGAGTCGGACAGGGTCTGGAAACACCATATATTTT
TRBV6-4	.	.	TRBJ1-6	CASSESAGSPLHF	TGTGCCAGCAGTGAATCCGCGGGATCACCCCTCCACTTT
TRBV10-2	.	.	TRBJ2-5	CSAGPTQETQYF	TGCTCCGCGGGACCGACCCAAGAGACCCAGTACTTC
TRBV6-1	few	.	TRBJ2-7	CASSEASAGRYEQYF	TGTGCCAGCAGTGAAGCTTCGGCGGGCCGGTACGAGCAGTACTTC
TRBV2	.	TRBD2	TRBJ2-3	CASSFSGGPTDTQYF	TGTGCCAGCAGTTTTAGCGGGGGGCCCACAGATACGCAGTATTTT